This T cell receptor beta chain came from a study of T cells in Graves' hyperthyroidism and ophthalmopathy. Study summary: Upon initial diagnosis and before any treatment, peripheral blood was collected. Study-wide points: Most thyroid-expanded clonotypes above 0.001 were also found in blood.

The sample holds a few counts of this clonotype. Its antigen is not known. RNA transcripts gave rise to amplified TCR beta CDR3 regions. The HTBI primer set served for first-round RT-PCR of the TCR CDR3. TCRdb used MiXCR to reprocess the multiplex PCR reads, holding one entry per CDR3 protein. Here the sample spans about 480,000 distinct CDR3 sequences, over 13% being singletons. The CDR3 has 17 residues. V gave up 5 bases and J gave up 6 bases; unmatched junction bases: 16. CDR1 is SEHNR, CDR2 FQNEAQ, per germline (reference sequence). The study enrolled patients aged 18 to 65 with newly diagnosed hyperthyroidism of under 2 months' duration. The diagnoses drew upon clinical symptoms, serum thyroxine and TRAb, thyroid ultrasound and orbital computed tomography.

This chain uses TRBV7-9 with TRBJ2-5; 9 bases fit TRBD2. Sequenced input: blood. This clonotype originated in a young woman with Graves' hyperthyroidism. This CDR3 reads CASSRRRLSGRGQTQYF. The CDR3 nucleotides are TGTGCCAGCAGCCGCCGACGACTTAGCGGGAGAGGGCAGACCCAGTACTTC.